The entry below gives a single T cell receptor beta chain sequence along with its context. Its target is not known. Relative to the germline gene, one junction end is altered; a read error may explain this. These data are taken from a study of vaccination effects on CD4 cells after COVID-19. Method: immunoSEQ multiplex PCR; TCRdb's copy keeps in-frame clones and lacks some. The repertoire holds 50,000 or so clones, with over 75% as singletons. Under the ViraFEST assay, PBMC were stimulated with viral peptide pools so that antigen-specific CD4+ T cells expanded. Sequencing was performed afterwards. Researchers isolated CD4+ T cells once about 11 days of culture had elapsed. The germline gives CDR1 SGDLS, CDR2 YYNGEE. The CDR3 has 14 amino acids.

Sample: CD4+ T cells from PBMCs cultured with HCoV-229E spike peptides, taken before COVID-19 vaccination. This clonotype was sampled from a human donor who received a COVID-19 vaccine. The chain couples TRBV9 to TRBJ1-4; perhaps TRBD1 as D (5 bases). The CDR3, as DNA: TGTGCCAGCACCGTAGGGGCAACTAATGAAAAACTGTTTTTT. It specifies CASTVGATNEKLFF.